Listed here are 3 T cell receptor beta chains from one sample, sequenced in a study of patients and donors after allogeneic stem cell transplantation. MiXCR was run by TCRdb on the RT-PCR reads, yielding one entry per CDR3 protein. The sample shows hundreds of thousands of distinct CDR3 sequences, 38% of them seen only once. The sequencing input was blood, either unsorted or a sorted T cell fraction (not recorded which). Receptors were obtained from a human donor who was either an allogeneic HSCT recipient or a stem cell or donor lymphocyte infusion donor (not recorded which). It is not recorded whose cells these are; they may come from a transplant donor.

The chain has TRBV5-1 and TRBJ2-7; D possibly corresponds to TRBD1 (6 bases). The germline V and J ends were trimmed by 0 bases and 5 bases, with 12 bases remaining between them. Germline values: CDR1 SGHRS, CDR2 YFSETQ. The length of the CDR3 is 14 residues. This CDR3 reads CASSLGQGTNEQYF. In nucleotides, the CDR3 is TGCGCCAGCAGCTTGGGGCAGGGGACCAACGAGCAGTACTTC.

This clonotype occurred once. V and J are TRBV4-3 and TRBJ2-5; D gene ambiguous. Trimming pared 1 base from V and 5 bases from J, leaving 14 bases between. This CDR3 contains 15 residues. The V gene's germline CDR1 is LGHNA and CDR2 YSLEER. CDR3 DNA sequence: TGCGCCAGCAGCCAAGTGATAAAGAGAGTGGAGACCCAGTACTTC. Protein sequence: CASSQVIKRVETQYF.

This clonotype appeared a single time. The gene calls are TRBV20-1 and TRBJ1-5, with D possibly being TRBD1 (5 bases). V was clipped by 3 bases and J by 7 bases, with 16 bases between them. CDR3 length: 14 residues. Per the germline V gene, CDR1 is DFQATT and CDR2 is SNEGSKA (reference sequence). The CDR3 here is CSAREPGPGQPQHF. CDR3 sequence (DNA): TGCAGTGCTAGGGAACCGGGACCCGGGCAGCCCCAGCATTTT.